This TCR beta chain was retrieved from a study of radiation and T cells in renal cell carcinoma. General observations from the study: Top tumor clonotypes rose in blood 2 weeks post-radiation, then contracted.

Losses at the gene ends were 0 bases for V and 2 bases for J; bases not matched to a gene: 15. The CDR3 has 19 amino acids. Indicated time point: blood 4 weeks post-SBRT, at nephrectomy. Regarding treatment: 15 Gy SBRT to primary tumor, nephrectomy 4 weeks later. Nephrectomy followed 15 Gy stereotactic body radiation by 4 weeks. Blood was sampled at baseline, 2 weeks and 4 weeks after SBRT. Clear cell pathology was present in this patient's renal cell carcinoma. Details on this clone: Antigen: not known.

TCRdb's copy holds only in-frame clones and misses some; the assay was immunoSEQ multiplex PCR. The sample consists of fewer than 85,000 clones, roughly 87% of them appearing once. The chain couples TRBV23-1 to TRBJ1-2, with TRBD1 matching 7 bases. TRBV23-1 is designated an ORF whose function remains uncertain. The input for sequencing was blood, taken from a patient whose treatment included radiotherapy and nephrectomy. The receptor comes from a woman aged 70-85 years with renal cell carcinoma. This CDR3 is CASSQSGQYPPPTNYGYTF. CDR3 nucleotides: TGCGCCAGCAGTCAATCGGGACAGTACCCACCCCCAACCAACTATGGCTACACCTTC.